Listed below are T cell receptor beta chains from one sample, sequenced in a study of blood T cells in healthy people across ages. Via MiXCR, TCRdb re-called the 5' RACE reads, giving one row per CDR3 protein. The data show hundreds of thousands of distinct CDR3 sequences, roughly 20% seen once. The sample consisted of blood. These receptors all come from a man between 65 and 85 years old in good health. The CDR3 runs from the conserved cysteine through the conserved F or W. D genes are given only for firm matches. Clone size is not always given. Where it is, it says once, few, many or a class for expanded clones.

.,few,TRBV20-1,TRBJ2-3,CSAKRGTTDTQYF,TGCAGTGCAAAACGGGGGACTACAGATACGCAGTATTTT
.,once,TRBV12-3/TRBV12-4,TRBJ1-5,CASSHRGGHQNQPQHF,TGTGCCAGCAGCCACCGGGGGGGGCACCAAAATCAGCCCCAGCATTTT
.,many,TRBV5-6,TRBJ2-3,CASSSPDSGITDTQYF,TGTGCCAGCAGCTCGCCCGATAGCGGAATCACAGATACGCAGTATTTT
.,few,TRBV7-9,TRBJ2-5,CASSRIWETQYF,TGTGCCAGCAGCCGGATTTGGGAGACCCAGTACTTC
.,.,TRBV13,TRBJ2-5,CASSLPETLTGQETQYF,TGTGCCAGCAGCTTACCCGAGACGTTGACAGGTCAAGAGACCCAGTACTTC
TRBD1,few,TRBV28,TRBJ1-1,CASSTGQDYTEAFF,TGTGCCAGCAGTACTGGACAGGACTACACTGAAGCTTTCTTT
TRBD2,.,TRBV27,TRBJ2-1,CASSLTGTIISSYNEQFF,TGTGCCAGCAGCCTCACCGGGACTATTATTAGCTCCTACAATGAGCAGTTCTTC
TRBD1,many,TRBV20-1,TRBJ2-2,CSARDRGHGGELFF,TGCAGTGCCCGGGACAGGGGGCACGGCGGGGAGCTGTTTTTT
TRBD1,.,TRBV3-1,TRBJ1-1,CASSRTGGTSEAFF,TGTGCCAGCAGTCGGACAGGGGGAACAAGTGAAGCTTTCTTT
.,.,TRBV10-3,TRBJ2-5,CAISERSRGGETQYF,TGTGCCATCAGTGAGCGTTCTCGTGGAGGAGAGACTCAGTACTTC
.,.,TRBV20-1,TRBJ2-3,CSARPPGVTDTQYF,TGCAGTGCTAGACCCCCAGGGGTCACAGATACGCAGTATTTT
.,.,TRBV20-1,TRBJ1-2,CSARDKVRPLGYTF,TGCAGTGCTAGAGATAAGGTCAGGCCGCTGGGCTACACCTTC
TRBD1,.,TRBV11-2,TRBJ2-5,CASSLPPQGGKETQYF,TGTGCCAGCAGCTTACCACCACAGGGGGGAAAAGAGACCCAGTACTTC
.,.,TRBV12-3/TRBV12-4,TRBJ1-4,CASSLQLLSNEKLFF,TGTGCCAGCAGCCTCCAGTTGTTATCTAATGAAAAACTGTTTTTT
.,.,TRBV11-2,TRBJ2-7,CASSLVTGQSYEQYF,TGTGCCAGCAGCTTAGTGACAGGCCAATCCTACGAGCAGTACTTC
.,.,TRBV13,TRBJ2-5,CASSLDPAQETQYF,TGTGCCAGCAGCTTAGATCCCGCCCAAGAGACCCAGTACTTC
TRBD1,many,TRBV5-1,TRBJ2-1,CASSRDPDRAENEQFF,TGCGCCAGCAGTCGCGACCCTGACAGGGCCGAAAATGAGCAGTTCTTC
.,few,TRBV12-3/TRBV12-4,TRBJ1-4,CASRDGTPNEKLFF,TGTGCCAGCAGGGACGGGACACCTAATGAAAAACTGTTTTTT
.,.,TRBV7-9,TRBJ1-1,CASSAAYGTEAFF,TGTGCCAGCAGCGCCGCGTACGGCACTGAAGCTTTCTTT
.,.,TRBV3-1,TRBJ1-3,CASSQDHVLVGNTIYF,TGTGCCAGCAGCCAAGACCATGTCCTGGTCGGGAACACCATATATTTT
TRBD2,.,TRBV20-1,TRBJ2-7,CSAGAGGTYEQYF,TGCAGTGCTGGAGCGGGGGGGACTTACGAGCAGTACTTC
TRBD1,.,TRBV5-1,TRBJ1-2,CASSLEGQSYGYTF,TGCGCCAGCAGCTTGGAGGGACAGAGCTATGGCTACACCTTC
TRBD2,.,TRBV20-1,TRBJ2-1,CSATMGLAGVVEQFF,TGCAGTGCTACCATGGGACTAGCGGGAGTGGTTGAGCAGTTCTTC
TRBD2,.,TRBV4-2,TRBJ2-2,CASSQEVAGGTGELFF,TGTGCCAGCAGCCAAGAGGTAGCGGGAGGTACCGGGGAGCTGTTTTTT
TRBD1,few,TRBV6-5,TRBJ2-6,CASSTRQGISSGANVLTF,TGTGCCAGCAGTACCCGACAGGGCATCAGCTCTGGGGCCAACGTCCTGACTTTC
TRBD1,.,TRBV3-1,TRBJ1-2,CASSQEGTVANYGYTF,TGTGCCAGCAGCCAAGAGGGGACAGTCGCTAACTATGGCTACACCTTC
TRBD1,few,TRBV11-2,TRBJ2-4,CASNYGTGIDIQYF,TGTGCCAGCAACTACGGGACAGGGATAGACATTCAGTACTTC
.,.,TRBV7-9,TRBJ2-2,CASTEPGELFF,TGTGCCAGCACCGAGCCCGGGGAGCTGTTTTTT
TRBD2,.,TRBV5-1,TRBJ2-5,CASSNAAGGEAQYF,TGCGCCAGCAGCAATGCGGCGGGAGGAGAGGCTCAGTACTTC
.,few,TRBV9,TRBJ2-3,CASSVDRRRSTDTQYF,TGTGCCAGCAGCGTAGATCGGCGCCGTAGCACAGATACGCAGTATTTT
TRBD2,few,TRBV28,TRBJ2-7,CASSPPGRGYSYEQYF,TGTGCCAGCAGTCCCCCCGGGAGGGGTTATTCCTACGAGCAGTACTTC
TRBD1,few,TRBV7-6,TRBJ2-7,CASSHRQGPYEQYF,TGTGCCAGCAGCCATAGACAGGGGCCCTACGAGCAGTACTTC
TRBD1,few,TRBV7-2,TRBJ2-3,CASSPGTGRTDTQYF,TGTGCCAGCAGCCCTGGGACAGGGAGGACAGATACGCAGTATTTT
TRBD2,.,TRBV9,TRBJ2-3,CASSRTSGRAVADTQYF,TGTGCCAGCAGCAGGACTAGCGGGAGGGCCGTTGCAGATACGCAGTATTTT
.,.,TRBV20-1,TRBJ2-5,CSASLTGIETQYF,TGCAGTGCTAGTCTGACGGGTATTGAGACCCAGTACTTC